This TCR beta chain was obtained from a study of cytomegalovirus exposure and HLA in healthy donors (dated by TCRdb to the late 2010s). At the level of the whole study: In an earlier analysis of 587 of the donors, approximately 300 Gb of sequence data and 100 million or so unique TCR beta sequences from 150 million to 200 million T cells were reported. Across about 370 genotyped donors of the cohort, an average of approximately 220,000 unique TCR beta nucleotide sequences per donor were sequenced, and roughly 20% of those sequences were non-productive. High-throughput TCR immunosequencing, statistical association of individual TCRs with disease status, and machine learning were combined to predict cytomegalovirus infection status. Class I and class II HLA loci were covered by the typing at four-digit resolution. The study aimed to test whether signatures of past pathogen exposure could be identified by cataloging public T cell receptors. Roughly five DR-DQ haplotypes were treated as single units for association and clustering because of strong linkage in the cohort. Besides the first cohort of roughly 660 subjects, a separate validation cohort made up of 90 to 150 different subjects was used. Using immunosequencing, the study profiled T cell repertoires from 500 to 800 subjects and related those repertoires to cytomegalovirus serostatus. Donor age, sex, ethnicity and CMV serostatus were compiled alongside the repertoire data. A later analysis re-analyzed previously published TCR beta repertoires from approximately 700 donors and added high-resolution HLA genotyping to study TCR occurrence patterns. Of the roughly 420 genotyped donors, 70% to 90% were placed in the genetic ancestry cluster associated with self-reported Caucasian donors. Genome-wide SNP genotypes for about 60% of the 666 donors were used in a later genetic analysis, which treated that subset as a discovery cohort. Every discovery cohort repertoire had been produced on one sequencing platform. An early release that covered around 590 HLA-typed donors contained about 300 gigabases of sequencing data and tens of millions of unique TCR sequences. Typing coverage differed by locus: A, B, C, DRB1 and DQB1 were typed in about 620-640 donors, DQA1 in 500 to 550, DPA1 in some 610, and DPB1 in approximately 450. Rather than using new phenotypic data, the later analysis identified candidate immune exposures from TCR beta sequences and from how often those sequences occurred across donors. An earlier analysis of approximately 580 of the donors used high-throughput TCR beta sequencing to judge whether each TCR beta V gene segment behaved as functional or pseudogenic. Findings and caveats that apply to the study as a whole: When HLA alleles, especially DR and DQ, strongly co-occurred, TCR associations were difficult to assign to individual alleles. At a false discovery rate of 0.05, a later analysis linked around 17,000 TCR beta sequences to specific HLA alleles. In a later analysis, several top co-occurrence clusters were reported to appear linked to parvovirus B19, influenza, CMV and Epstein-Barr virus. Sequencing depth was assumed to be roughly uniform across donors in the presence/absence analyses, though that assumption may not hold. Because counts were too low, roughly 18 rarely observed V segments, including chromosome 9 orphons, were left out of the earlier analysis of 587 of the donors. Because HLA typing was unavailable for some donors at each locus, only the typed subset was used in association tests. It was suggested by the authors that the approach could potentially be generalized to other disease states and immunological phenotypes. The study listed 150 to 200 TCR beta chains as associated with cytomegalovirus. According to a later analysis, TCR association rates differed among HLA loci, with DRB1 alleles showing the most associated TCRs and HLA-C alleles showing the fewest. Linkage disequilibrium might explain the correlated functional status among segregating V segments, but an unknown experimental factor could not be excluded. A cluster of highly shared sequence variants was judged likely to be a technical artifact of the sequencing pipeline. For the cohort, immune exposure information was limited to CMV serostatus. A further reported finding was that TCR beta sequences accurately predicted the HLA-A and HLA-B alleles for most subjects in the first cohort. Some IMGT-functional V segments, including TRBV6-2 and TRBV6-3, could not be told apart with the 87-base-pair reads, so those segments were excluded. Across donors, most TCR sequences were observed very rarely, whereas some public TCRs were present in many individuals. In this cohort, only TCR beta chains were sequenced, and detectable features were limited by the absence of alpha or paired-chain data. In vitro tests confirmed that three of the cytomegalovirus-associated TCR beta chains recognize cytomegalovirus antigens. In both the original and validation cohorts, the classifier was reported to diagnose cytomegalovirus status with high specificity and sensitivity. V-gene and J-gene trimming of TCR beta chains was associated with a missense DCLRE1C variant in a later genetic analysis, and the association was replicated in an independent cohort. In a later analysis, HLA-associated TCR beta chains showed more clonal expansion and lower generation probabilities than non-associated chains that were equally common. In a later genetic analysis, fewer N-insertions in productive TCRs were reported among donors in an Asian-associated ancestry cluster than the 666-donor mean. Broadly in line with IMGT annotations, most TCR beta V segments showed up in productive rearrangements about 90% or about 30% of the time in an earlier analysis of 587 of the donors. According to a later analysis, most CMV-associated TCR beta chains appeared to be HLA-restricted, and the HLA associations seemed to be driven largely by CMV exposure.

The cohort consisted of hundreds of healthy bone marrow donors. Cohort members were all nominally healthy when sampled, although unrecorded immune exposures were likely present. The donor was CMV seronegative and was included in the group of 352 seronegative cohort members. Every donor gave a peripheral blood sample, and the peripheral blood mononuclear cells from that sample were used for TCR beta sequencing. Genomic DNA extraction from the blood cell samples was performed with the Qiagen DNeasy Blood Extraction Kit. The CDR3 numbers 15 residues from cysteine through phenylalanine. Only CDR3 DNA is held: 45 bases, read in frame from base 1. CDR1 and CDR2 are read off the germline V gene (reference sequence) as MNHEY and SMNVEV. The V end loses 4 bases and the J end loses 2 bases, and a stretch of 15 bases separates them. A remark on this clone: Its cognate antigen has yet to be identified. No quality values exist for individual bases; no much larger clone is one base distant.

Libraries were built with the immunoSEQ multiplex PCR assay. For the multiplex PCR, a mixture combining 60 forward primers for TCR Vbeta segments and 13 reverse primers for TCR Jbeta segments was used. A multiplex PCR assay on genomic DNA amplified the CDR3 region of rearranged TCR beta genes. On the Illumina HiSeq System, the amplified TCR beta libraries were sequenced as 87-base-pair reads. As for how the authors treated the data: Across the roughly 700 repertoires, a later analysis counted around 80 million unique TCR beta chains, around 11 million of which were shared by at least two donors. Raw reads were error-corrected and collapsed into unique sequences by a nearest-neighbor algorithm in which closely related sequences were merged to remove PCR and sequencing errors. CDR3 sequences were aligned to IMGT reference sequences to assign V, D and J gene segments. Each retained sequence needed at least a six-nucleotide match to both a V gene segment and a J gene segment. A rearrangement was called productive if the CDR3 had no stop codons and remained in frame with V and J, and every other rearrangement was called non-productive. CDR3 was defined according to IMGT convention as the region running from the second conserved V-encoded cysteine to the conserved J-encoded phenylalanine. The earlier analysis of a few hundred of the donors excluded sequences that lacked an unambiguous match to a single V gene segment. In an earlier analysis of a few hundred of the donors, a V segment was called functional when productive rearrangements were above 56.7%, and segregating when the standard deviation between donors exceeded 5%. A statistical classification framework was built to diagnose cytomegalovirus status from the catalog of TCR beta chain sequences. In a later analysis, TCR nucleotide sequences were compared against IMGT/GENE-DB human TR gene sequences so that V and J genes could be assigned. Using the TCRdist pipeline, a later analysis assigned CDR3 sequences along with most-parsimonious VDJ recombination scenarios. In a later analysis, every TCR beta chain was defined by the combination of its CDR3 amino acid sequence and its V-gene family, and reads without a unique V-gene family were dropped. To address suspected cross-contamination and a sequencing artifact, a later analysis removed approximately 600 highly shared, low-generation-probability nucleotide sequences. In a later analysis, a clonal expansion index was calculated for each public chain from normalized within-repertoire ranks of inferred template counts. A later analysis computed generation probabilities with a VDJ recombination model fitted to out-of-frame rearrangements, and checked the results against IGoR. In a later analysis, hypergeometric tests were used to score TCR-TCR, TCR-HLA and TCR-CMV co-occurrence, with a repertoire-size bias correction applied to TCR pairs. A later analysis estimated false discovery rates by permuting HLA or CMV assignments 20 times. In a later analysis, co-occurring TCRs were grouped using DBSCAN, and TCRdist sequence similarity was added for clustering within HLA-allele-positive subsets. Repertoires with fewer than 30,000 or more than 120,000 public chains, plus five repertoires with anomalous nucleotide sharing, were excluded from co-occurrence clustering. What TCRdb holds here is the immuneACCESS table cut down to in-frame rearrangements. Part of the clones is not present; checked against another copy, under half of the missing clones reflect an unresolved V gene, and the others are unexplained. V, J and clone size are taken as reported in that table, and D and trimming were inferred from the DNA itself. The sample data list 85,000 to 130,000 clones, and around 80% of these were observed just once. Around 1.5% of the sample is held by the ten biggest clonotypes.

This TCR came from a woman aged 40-49 years in good health and CMV-seronegative. The source material was PBMCs. The rearranged chain carries TRBV27 and TRBJ2-7, with the identity of the D gene unclear. The DNA reads as follows: TGTGCCAGCAGTTGGGCTGTGGCCAAAACCTACGAGCAGTACTTC. This is translated as CASSWAVAKTYEQYF.